The 27 T cell receptor beta chains below come from one sample, sequenced in a study of hypomethylating agent response in myelodysplastic syndrome. Clones were sequenced by immunoSEQ multiplex PCR, and TCRdb holds only the in-frame ones, with some missing. The sample includes around 4,000 clones, around 84% of them seen just once. The material sequenced was bone marrow, taken before or after starting hypomethylating agent treatment for myelodysplastic syndrome (not recorded which). These receptors were obtained from a human donor with myelodysplastic syndrome.

This clone was seen just once. DNA for the CDR3: TGTGCCAGCAGTCCGATCGAGGGCCTATTGTCCACAGATACGCAGTATTTT. Translation: CASSPIEGLLSTDTQYF. J is TRBJ2-3 and V is TRBV28; TRBD2 is a possible D gene (5 bases). The CDR3 is 17 amino acids. The ends were cut back, 5 bases at V and 2 bases at J, with 20 bases in the middle. In germline, CDR1 is MDHEN, CDR2 SYDVKM.

The chain recombines TRBV4-3 with TRBJ1-2, with 9 bases lining up with TRBD1. Germline V gene data show CDR1 as LGHNA and CDR2 as YSLEER. Losses at the gene ends were 5 bases for V and 4 bases for J; bases not matched to a gene: 8. CDR3 length: 15 amino acids. The CDR3 DNA reads as TGCGCCAGCAGCGCTCAGACAGGGGGGATCTATGGCTACACCTTC. This sequence encodes CASSAQTGGIYGYTF.

The CDR3 nucleotides are TGTGCCAGCAGCTCCCTTCCCGGGGCCTACGAGCAGTACTTC. Protein product: CASSSLPGAYEQYF. The V and J genes are TRBV7-8 and TRBJ2-7; D perhaps matches TRBD2 (5 bases). V lost 4 bases to trimming and J lost 2 bases, with 12 bases between them. Germline V gene data show CDR1 as SGHVS and CDR2 as FQNEAQ. The CDR3 contains 14 residues.

This rearrangement joins TRBV4-2 to TRBJ2-5, with 10 positions matching TRBD2. With 4 bases clipped from V and 9 bases from J, the junction kept 14 bases outside the gene matches. Germline CDR1 LGHNA, CDR2 YNFKEQ. The CDR3 is made up of 16 amino acids. In nucleotides, the CDR3 is TGTGCCAGCAGCCCATCAAGGGGGATAGCGGGAGGACCCCAGTACTTC. It specifies CASSPSRGIAGGPQYF.

This chain connects TRBV21-1 to TRBJ2-7; the table names TRBD1, a call not compared with the DNA. TRBV21-1 is a pseudogene. The CDR3 contains 16 residues. The CDR3 region is CASSKLEGQALYEQYF. CDR3 DNA: TGTGCCAGCAGCAAATTAGAAGGACAGGCCCTCTACGAGCAGTACTTC.

The rearrangement links TRBV7-9 to TRBJ2-1, with unresolved D. The V gene's germline CDR1 is SEHNR and CDR2 FQNEAQ (reference sequence). Trimming pared 5 bases from V and 7 bases from J, leaving 18 bases between. The CDR3 is 15 amino acids. Here the CDR3 DNA reads TGTGCCAGCAGCCCACCGGTTAGGTGGGGTAATGAGCAGTTCTTC. This encodes CASSPPVRWGNEQFF.

The CDR3: CATSRARVRDSFRHNEQFF. CDR3 in DNA: TGTGCCACCAGCAGAGCTCGGGTAAGGGACAGCTTCAGACACAATGAGCAGTTCTTC. The J gene is TRBJ2-1, the V gene TRBV15, with 7 positions matching TRBD1. This CDR3 region has 19 residues. V dropped 1 base and J dropped 5; count of bases not matched to a gene: 17. The germline gives CDR1 LNHNV, CDR2 YYDKDF (reference sequence).

The chain couples TRBV7-2 to TRBJ2-5; 10 nucleotides agree with TRBD2. V lost 2 bases and J lost 4; bases outside the gene matches: 10. The CDR3 covers 17 residues. Germline V lookup: CDR1 SGHTA, CDR2 FQGNSA. As DNA, the CDR3 is TGTGCCAGCAGCTTAAGCAGGCGGGCTAGCGGGAGAGAGACCCAGTACTTC. As protein: CASSLSRRASGRETQYF.

The V call is TRBV7-2, the J call TRBJ2-3, with D tentatively TRBD2 (6 bases). Germline lookup yields CDR1 SGHTA and CDR2 FQGNSA. The CDR3 covers 17 residues. The V end was cut by 2 bases, the J end by 3 bases, with 18 bases between. As DNA, the CDR3 is TGTGCCAGCAGCTTAATTATGGGAGGAGGGCCTACAGATACGCAGTATTTT. Protein: CASSLIMGGGPTDTQYF.

This clone was recorded once. The rearrangement joins TRBV5-5 to TRBJ2-7; 12 positions agree with TRBD2. Germline V gene sequence: CDR1 SGHKS, CDR2 YYEKEE (reference sequence). The CDR3 has 16 amino acids. Trimming at V came to 1 base and at J to 3 bases, leaving 5 bases not matched to a gene. The CDR3, as DNA: TGTGCCAGCAGCTTGCAGCTAGCGGGAGGGTACTACGAGCAGTACTTC. Translation: CASSLQLAGGYYEQYF.

There are a few counts of this clone. The chain combines TRBV2 with TRBJ2-4; tentatively, D is TRBD1 (5 bases). Germline assignment: CDR1 SNHLY and CDR2 FYNNEI. The CDR3 loop spans 16 amino acids. Deletions cut 5 bases from V and 2 bases from J, with 16 bases between. The CDR3 is CASSPQWGPTKNIQYF. CDR3 DNA sequence: TGTGCCAGCAGTCCACAATGGGGCCCGACCAAAAACATTCAGTACTTC.

The gene calls are TRBV6-6 and TRBJ2-1; no clear D. CDR3 size: 13 residues. The germline V gene has CDR1 MNHNY and CDR2 SVGAGI (reference sequence). Trimming left V 7 bases short and J 1 base short, with 8 bases between. The CDR3 sequence: CASTVHSYNEQFF. The CDR3 bases are TGTGCCAGCACCGTACATTCCTACAATGAGCAGTTCTTC.

This sequence joins TRBV5-4 and TRBJ2-7; TRBD2 might be the D (5 bases). V lost 2 bases and J lost 2, with 14 bases in between. The CDR3 covers 15 residues. Germline CDR1 reads SGHNT; CDR2 reads YYREEE (reference sequence). The CDR3 DNA reads as TGTGCCAGCAGCTTCGATCTGGACTCGACCTACGAGCAGTACTTC. Its protein product is CASSFDLDSTYEQYF.

V and J are TRBV6-1 and TRBJ1-1; the D is unclear. V gave up 1 base and J gave up 0 bases, with 6 bases separating them. Germline loops: CDR1 MNHNS, CDR2 SASEGT. The CDR3 spans 14 residues. The CDR3 nucleotides read TGTGCCAGCAGTGAAGGGTTGTTGAACACTGAAGCTTTCTTT. It specifies CASSEGLLNTEAFF.

The chain is built from TRBV7-2 and TRBJ2-3, with 9 positions matching TRBD2. The CDR3 extends over 14 amino acids. The V and J ends lost 1 base and 4 bases, in that order; junction bases with no gene match: 0. Germline loops: CDR1 SGHTA, CDR2 FQGNSA. For the CDR3, the DNA is TGTGCCAGCAGCTTAGGACTAGCGGCAGATACGCAGTATTTT. As protein: CASSLGLAADTQYF.

The rearrangement uses TRBV5-1 and TRBJ2-2; 9 bases fit TRBD2. V was clipped by 6 bases and J by 4 bases; unmatched bases: 4. There are 14 residues in the CDR3. CDR1 is SGHRS and CDR2 is YFSETQ in the germline V gene. CDR3 residues: CASNGGRATGELFF. The CDR3 DNA follows: TGCGCCAGCAATGGCGGGAGGGCCACCGGGGAGCTGTTTTTT.

This clone appeared a single time. The rearrangement uses TRBV19 and TRBJ2-5; the D gene is possibly TRBD2 (5 bases). CDR1 and CDR2 from the germline V gene are LNHDA and SQIVND (reference sequence). The V end was cut by 9 bases, the J end by 5 bases, with 16 bases between. CDR3 length: 13 amino acids. CDR3 DNA sequence: TGTGCCAGAACGACGGAAGGGAGCGAGACCCAGTACTTC. Its translation is CARTTEGSETQYF.

This clone was seen just once. The chain is built from TRBV2 and TRBJ2-1; D gene unclear. Germline CDR1 SNHLY, CDR2 FYNNEI. V was cut by 8 bases and J by 9 bases, with 8 bases left in between. The CDR3 sequence is 10 residues long. In nucleotides, the CDR3 is TGTGCCAGCGGCGACGGTGAGCAGTTCTTC. Residues: CASGDGEQFF. Looking up the rest from reference TRBV2 and TRBJ2-1 gives the full variable domain: EPEVTQTPSHQVTQMGQEVILRCVPISNHLYFYWYRQILGQKVEFLVSFYNNEISEKSEIFDDQFSVERPDGSNFTLKIRSTKLEDSAMYFCASGDGEQFFGPGTRLTVL.

By its share, this clone is large. The chain is built from TRBV27 and TRBJ2-5, with D unresolved. Trimming took 0 bases from V and 5 from J, leaving 7 bases between them. CDR3 length equals 13 residues. The germline V gene has CDR1 MNHEY and CDR2 SMNVEV (reference sequence). This CDR3 is CASSLSIIETQYF. As DNA, the CDR3 is TGTGCCAGCAGTTTATCCATCATTGAGACCCAGTACTTC.

The V call is TRBV9, the J call TRBJ1-2; no clear D. The CDR3 contains 15 residues. CDR1 is SGDLS, CDR2 YYNGEE, per germline. Between the trimmed V and J ends, which lost 3 bases and 2 bases, there was a span of 14 bases. The CDR3 sequence: CASSEAPILNYGYTF. In DNA, the CDR3 is TGTGCCAGCAGCGAGGCCCCTATCTTAAACTATGGCTACACCTTC.

The CDR3 DNA is TGTGCCAGCAGCGTAGAATTGCGGGGCACAGATACGCAGTATTTT. This gives the protein CASSVELRGTDTQYF. The V and J genes are TRBV9 and TRBJ2-3, with D possibly being TRBD2 (5 bases). This CDR3 is built from 15 residues. Trimming stripped 0 bases from V and 1 base from J, with 9 bases between. Germline CDR1 and CDR2: SGDLS and YYNGEE.

The rearrangement joins TRBV21-1 to TRBJ1-5. TRBV21-1 is reported as a pseudogene. The CDR3 totals 17 residues. The DNA for the CDR3 is TGTGCCAGCTGCAGTCCGCCGGGATCAAGTCGCAATCAGCCCCAGCATTTT. It specifies CASCSPPGSSRNQPQHF.

The genes are TRBV27 and TRBJ1-1; D unresolved. The germline CDR1 and CDR2 sequences are MNHEY and SMNVEV (reference sequence). V dropped 5 bases and J dropped 1 base, with 8 bases sitting between them. The CDR3 loop spans 13 amino acids. The DNA of the CDR3 is TGTGCCAGCAGTCTCCTGGGGAACACTGAAGCTTTCTTT. Translation: CASSLLGNTEAFF.

This sequence joins TRBV5-4 and TRBJ1-2; unclear D gene. CDR1 is SGHNT and CDR2 is YYREEE in the germline V gene (reference sequence). Trimming pared 1 base from V and 0 bases from J, leaving 22 bases between. The CDR3 is made up of 19 amino acids. The CDR3 nucleotides read TGTGCCAGCAGCTTGTTCTCTGCGCTCCACCCAGATTCTAACTATGGCTACACCTTC. Its protein product is CASSLFSALHPDSNYGYTF.

V and J are TRBV29-1 and TRBJ2-1, with TRBD1 as a possible D gene (5 bases). CDR3 length: 14 amino acids. Trimming took off 4 bases at V and 5 bases at J, with 15 bases between the two ends. From germline, CDR1 is SQVTM and CDR2 ANQGSEA. CDR3 in amino acids: CSVVVVSGNNEQFF. DNA for the CDR3: TGCAGCGTTGTCGTAGTCTCAGGGAACAATGAGCAGTTCTTC.

The chain links TRBV5-1 to TRBJ2-3, with 10 bases lining up with TRBD2. V dropped 4 bases and J dropped 2; count of bases not matched to a gene: 7. This CDR3 has 16 residues. Germline lookup yields CDR1 SGHRS and CDR2 YFSETQ. The CDR3 coding sequence is TGCGCCAGCAGCACTACTAGCGGGGATACCACAGATACGCAGTATTTT. Protein sequence: CASSTTSGDTTDTQYF.

This clone appeared a single time. The chain joins TRBV5-1 to TRBJ2-2, with 16 bases aligning to TRBD2. This CDR3 comprises 17 residues. Looked up from germline, CDR1 is SGHRS and CDR2 is YFSETQ. V was pared by 7 bases and J by 1 base, with 4 bases of the junction left unmatched. As DNA, the CDR3 is TGCGCCAGCGGGGGGACTAGCGGGAGGGTGAACACCGGGGAGCTGTTTTTT. Translating it yields CASGGTSGRVNTGELFF. The full variable domain, its missing parts supplied by reference TRBV5-1 and TRBJ2-2, is KAGVTQTPRYLIKTRGQQVTLSCSPISGHRSVSWYQQTPGQGLQFLFEYFSETQRNKGNFPGRFSGRQFSNSRSEMNVSTLELGDSALYLCASGGTSGRVNTGELFFGEGSRLTVL.